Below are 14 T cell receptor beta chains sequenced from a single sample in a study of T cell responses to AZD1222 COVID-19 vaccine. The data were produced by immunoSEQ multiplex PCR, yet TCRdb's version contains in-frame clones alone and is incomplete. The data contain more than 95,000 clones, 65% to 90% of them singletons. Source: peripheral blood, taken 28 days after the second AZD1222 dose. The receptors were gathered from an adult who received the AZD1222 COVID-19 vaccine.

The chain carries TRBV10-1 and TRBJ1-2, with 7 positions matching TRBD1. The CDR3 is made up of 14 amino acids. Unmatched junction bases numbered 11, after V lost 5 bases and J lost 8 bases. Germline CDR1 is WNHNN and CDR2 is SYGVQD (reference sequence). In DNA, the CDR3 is TGCGCCAGCAGTTCCGGGACAGTCCACTGGGGCTACACCTTC. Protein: CASSSGTVHWGYTF.

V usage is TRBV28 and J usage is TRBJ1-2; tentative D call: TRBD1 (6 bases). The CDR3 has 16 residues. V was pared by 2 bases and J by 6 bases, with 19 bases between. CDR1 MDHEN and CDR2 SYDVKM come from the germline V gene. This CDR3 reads CASSLNRVVRRDGYTF. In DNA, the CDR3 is TGTGCCAGCAGTTTAAACAGGGTGGTGAGAAGGGATGGCTACACCTTC.

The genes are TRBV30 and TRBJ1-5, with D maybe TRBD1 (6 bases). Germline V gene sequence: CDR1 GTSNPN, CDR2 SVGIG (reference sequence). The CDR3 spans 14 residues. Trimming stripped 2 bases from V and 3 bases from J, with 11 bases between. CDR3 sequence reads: CAWSLGHPNQPQHF. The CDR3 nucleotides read TGTGCCTGGAGTTTGGGACACCCCAATCAGCCCCAGCATTTT.

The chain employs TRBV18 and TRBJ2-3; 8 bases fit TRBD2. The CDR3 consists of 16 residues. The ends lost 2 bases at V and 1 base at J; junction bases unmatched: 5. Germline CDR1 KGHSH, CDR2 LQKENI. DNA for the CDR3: TGTGCCAGCTCACCAAAAGCGGGGGCGGGCACAGATACGCAGTATTTT. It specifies CASSPKAGAGTDTQYF.

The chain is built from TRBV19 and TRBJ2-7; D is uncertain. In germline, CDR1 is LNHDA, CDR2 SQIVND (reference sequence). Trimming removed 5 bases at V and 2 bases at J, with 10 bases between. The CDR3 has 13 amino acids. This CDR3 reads CASSGAVTYEQYF. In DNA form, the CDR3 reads TGTGCCAGTAGTGGTGCAGTGACCTACGAGCAGTACTTC.

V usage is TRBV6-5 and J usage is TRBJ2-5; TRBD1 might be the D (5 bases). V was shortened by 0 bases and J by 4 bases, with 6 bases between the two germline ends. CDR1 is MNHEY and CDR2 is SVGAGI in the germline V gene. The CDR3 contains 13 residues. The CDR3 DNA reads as TGTGCCAGCAGTTACTCCCAGGGAGAGACCCAGTACTTC. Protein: CASSYSQGETQYF.

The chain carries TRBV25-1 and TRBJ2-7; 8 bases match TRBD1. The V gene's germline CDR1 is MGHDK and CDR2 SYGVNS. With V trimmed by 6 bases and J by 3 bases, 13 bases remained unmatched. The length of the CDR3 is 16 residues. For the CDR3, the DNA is TGTGCCAGCAGCCAACCCCCGGGACAGGAGAACTACGAGCAGTACTTC. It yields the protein CASSQPPGQENYEQYF.

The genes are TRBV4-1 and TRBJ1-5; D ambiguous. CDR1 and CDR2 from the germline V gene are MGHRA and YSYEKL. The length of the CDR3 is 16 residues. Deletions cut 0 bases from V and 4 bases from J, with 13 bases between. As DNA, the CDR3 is TGCGCCAGCAGCCAAGATCTTGGAGTTAGAAATCAGCCCCAGCATTTT. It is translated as CASSQDLGVRNQPQHF.

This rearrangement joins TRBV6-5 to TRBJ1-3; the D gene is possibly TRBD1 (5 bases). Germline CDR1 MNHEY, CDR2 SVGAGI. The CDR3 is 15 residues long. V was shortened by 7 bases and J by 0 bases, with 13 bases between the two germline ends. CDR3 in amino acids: CASKSRVLSGNTIYF. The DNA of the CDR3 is TGTGCCAGCAAAAGCAGGGTGCTCTCTGGAAACACCATATATTTT.

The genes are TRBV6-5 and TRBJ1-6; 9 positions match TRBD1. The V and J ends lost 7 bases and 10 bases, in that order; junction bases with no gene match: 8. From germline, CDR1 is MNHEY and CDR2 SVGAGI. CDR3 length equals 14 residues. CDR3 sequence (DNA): TGTGCCAGCATCCCGACAGGGGGAGGATCACCCCTCCACTTT. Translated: CASIPTGGGSPLHF.

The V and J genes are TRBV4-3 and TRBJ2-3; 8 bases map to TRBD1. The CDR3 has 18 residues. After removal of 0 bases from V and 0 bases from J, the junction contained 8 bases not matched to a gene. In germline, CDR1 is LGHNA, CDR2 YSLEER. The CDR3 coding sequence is TGCGCCAGCAGCCAAGAGAGGACAGGGCATGGAAGCACAGATACGCAGTATTTT. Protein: CASSQERTGHGSTDTQYF.

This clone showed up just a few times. CDR3 sequence reads: CASSSSRGQVGTEAFF. The CDR3 region has the DNA TGTGCCAGCAGCTCAAGTCGGGGACAAGTCGGGACTGAAGCTTTCTTT. The genes are TRBV7-2 and TRBJ1-1; the D gene is possibly TRBD1 (6 bases). Trimming left V 4 bases short and J 5 bases short, with 20 bases between. This CDR3 is built from 16 residues. Germline V gene lookup returns CDR1 SGHTA and CDR2 FQGNSA.

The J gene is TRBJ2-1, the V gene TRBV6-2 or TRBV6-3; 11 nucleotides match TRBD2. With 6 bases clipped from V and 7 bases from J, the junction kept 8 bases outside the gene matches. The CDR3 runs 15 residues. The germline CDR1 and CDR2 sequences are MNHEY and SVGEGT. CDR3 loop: CASRPSGGTRNEQFF. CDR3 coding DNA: TGTGCCAGCAGACCTAGCGGGGGGACGCGTAATGAGCAGTTCTTC.

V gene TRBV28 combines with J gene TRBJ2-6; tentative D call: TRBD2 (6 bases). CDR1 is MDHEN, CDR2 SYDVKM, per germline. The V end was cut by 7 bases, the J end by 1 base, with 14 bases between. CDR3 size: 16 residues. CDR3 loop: CASMSQGGSGANVLTF. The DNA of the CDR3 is TGTGCCAGCATGTCCCAGGGAGGATCTGGGGCCAACGTCCTGACTTTC.